This T cell receptor beta chain stems from a study of Tregs in tolerant kidney transplant recipients (dated by TCRdb to the late 2010s). Concerning the study at large: Before combined kidney and bone marrow transplantation, this study identified donor-specific regulatory T cells using TCRbeta sequencing and then followed those same cells after transplant. Several methods of expanding Tregs specific for an allogeneic donor were compared by TCRbeta repertoire sequencing in a few healthy controls.

This clone has just a few counts. Its antigen has not been determined. Qualities for individual bases were not recorded, and no much larger clone is one base off. What the study reported, not specific to this receptor: Biological reproducibility was not examined directly, but technical replication error appeared to be minimal. Expanding Tregs with activated donor B cells appeared to identify the most biologically relevant and donor-specific TCRbeta repertoire. Because the study included only a small number of patients, the results must be confirmed in larger populations and under other immunosuppression protocols.

Genomic DNA was extracted from sorted cells with the QIAGEN DNeasy Blood and Tissue Kit for TCRbeta CDR3 sequencing. Through immunoSEQ, high-throughput TCRbeta CDR3 sequencing was done commercially, including PCR amplification with internal controls and bias correction. The authors' pipeline ran thus. Unique productive TCRbeta sequences were defined by CDR3 nucleotide sequence where primers matched, and otherwise by CDR3 amino acid sequence together with Vbeta and Jbeta genes. To correct sorting error, sequences shared between sorted populations at a frequency ratio of 2:1 or less were removed; the rest were assigned to the higher population. Sequences were defined as donor-reactive when expanded at least 5-fold in CFSE-low cells versus unstimulated cells and present at a frequency of at least 0.01% in CFSE-low cells. Jensen-Shannon divergence calculated on the top 100 TCRbeta sequences ranked by frequency was used to measure repertoire divergence. For samples with multiple sequencing runs, sorting error was corrected in each run separately before the runs were combined. What TCRdb holds here is the immuneACCESS table cut down to in-frame rearrangements. Part of the clones is not present; checked against another copy, under half of the missing clones reflect an unresolved V gene, and the others are unexplained. V and J calls and clone size are as listed in that table; D and trimming were resolved from the DNA. For this sample the table gives about 120,000 clones, of which around 91% were detected only once. The ten largest clonotypes hold approximately 0.59% of the sample.

The CDR3 sequence holds 12 residues, the cysteine and phenylalanine included. Of the read, only the CDR3 DNA is kept; its 36 bases are in frame from base 1. CDR1 and CDR2, per the germline V gene (reference sequence), are GTSNPN and SVGIG. Cut back by 0 bases and 7 bases, the V and J ends lie 9 bases apart. Thawed PBMCs were FACS-sorted into unstimulated Tregs (CD4+CD25+CD127-), CD4+ non-Tregs (CD4+CD25-), CD4 cells and CD8 cells. Blood from healthy controls was obtained either from healthy volunteers or as purchased buffy coats. Healthy control blood was processed to PBMCs with a Ficoll density gradient and then cryopreserved, whereas patient PBMCs were collected both before and after transplant.

Sequenced sample: CD4+ T cells from blood. The chain was built from TRBV30 and TRBJ1-2; the D segment cannot be called with confidence. The sequence derives from a human donor in good health. In nucleotide form, the sequence is TGTGCCTGGAGTGTACGGGCCAGTGGCTACACCTTC. Its protein is CAWSVRASGYTF.